The 19 T cell receptor beta chains below come from one sample, sequenced in a study of T cell clonotyping in hematopoietic cell transplantation. Generated by immunoSEQ multiplex PCR, the TCRdb table keeps only in-frame clones and is missing some. The sample includes about 10,000 clones, 75% to 85% of them seen just once. This specimen consisted of PBMCs, obtained 30 days after allogeneic stem cell transplant. The receptors derive from a female patient aged 40 to 55 who had an allogeneic stem cell transplant from a related donor, so T cells may come from the graft donor. Some clones in this sample may be carry-over from other donors' samples.

This chain joins TRBV5-4 and TRBJ2-2; D is uncertain. Germline V CDR1 and CDR2: SGHNT, YYREEE (reference sequence). The V and J ends lost 4 bases and 4 bases respectively, with 17 bases between them. The CDR3 is 16 residues long. As DNA, the CDR3 is TGTGCCAGCAGCACCCGGCCGGAAGATAGCACCGGGGAGCTGTTTTTT. Protein: CASSTRPEDSTGELFF.

This rearrangement joins TRBV7-9 to TRBJ2-2, with D uncertain. There are 13 residues in the CDR3. The germline V gene encodes CDR1 SEHNR and CDR2 FQNEAQ (reference sequence). With 6 bases removed from V and 7 bases from J, the gap between germline ends came to 12 bases. CDR3 amino acids: CASRTPRFGELFF. Here the CDR3 DNA reads TGTGCCAGCAGAACCCCTAGGTTCGGGGAGCTGTTTTTT.

The rearrangement uses TRBV5-5 and TRBJ1-2; D remains ambiguous. The CDR3 consists of 15 residues. V was clipped by 0 bases and J by 2 bases, with 11 bases between them. CDR1 and CDR2 from the germline V gene are SGHKS and YYEKEE (reference sequence). The CDR3 loop reads CASSLEGGANYGYTF. The CDR3 bases are TGTGCCAGCAGCTTGGAGGGAGGCGCAAACTATGGCTACACCTTC.

The chain has TRBV7-9 and TRBJ1-1, with 9 bases aligning to TRBD1. Germline V gene data show CDR1 as SEHNR and CDR2 as FQNEAQ (reference sequence). The CDR3 runs 15 residues. J gave up 3 bases and V 4 bases, and 6 bases lay outside the gene matches. As DNA, the CDR3 is TGTGCCAGCAGCTCTGGGACAGGGAGGGACACTGAAGCTTTCTTT. Encoded protein: CASSSGTGRDTEAFF.

The V gene is TRBV2, the J gene TRBJ1-2; weak D call: TRBD1 (5 bases). Germline V gives CDR1 SNHLY, CDR2 FYNNEI. This CDR3 is 13 amino acids long. Trimming cost V 8 bases and J 6 bases, with 16 bases left between them. The CDR3 DNA reads TGTGCCAGCCGGAGTCAGGGAGTTGATGGCTACACCTTC. It encodes CASRSQGVDGYTF.

The sample holds one count of this clone. V and J are TRBV2 and TRBJ1-5, with 7 bases matching TRBD1. The length of the CDR3 is 15 residues. V was clipped by 5 bases and J by 6 bases; unmatched bases: 10. Germline CDR1 SNHLY, CDR2 FYNNEI. The CDR3 protein is CASSSPGGRSQPQHF. The CDR3 nucleotides are TGTGCCAGCAGTTCTCCAGGGGGACGTAGTCAGCCCCAGCATTTT.

The V and J genes are TRBV7-6 and TRBJ2-3, with TRBD1 as a possible D gene (5 bases). The CDR3 totals 12 residues. The germline V and J ends were trimmed by 6 bases and 10 bases, with 14 bases remaining between them. Germline values: CDR1 SGHVS, CDR2 FNYEAQ. Here the CDR3 reads CASSPPGFPQYF. DNA of the CDR3: TGTGCCAGCAGTCCTCCAGGGTTCCCGCAGTATTTT. The full variable domain, with the rest looked up from reference TRBV7-6 and TRBJ2-3, is GAGVSQSPRYKVTKRGQDVALRCDPISGHVSLYWYRQALGQGPEFLTYFNYEAQQDKSGLPNDRFSAERPEGSISTLTIQRTEQRDSAMYRCASSPPGFPQYFGPGTRLTVL.

The V call is TRBV30, the J call TRBJ1-4; 8 bases are shared with TRBD1. The trim removed 5 bases at V and 6 bases at J, leaving 2 bases unmatched. CDR1 is GTSNPN, CDR2 SVGIG, per germline (reference sequence). This CDR3 has 12 residues. The CDR3 coding sequence is TGTGCCTGGGACAGGGGAGATGAAAAACTGTTTTTT. Its protein is CAWDRGDEKLFF.

This clone was recorded a few times. V is TRBV7-6 and J is TRBJ2-5, with TRBD2 matching 11 bases. Germline CDR1 and CDR2: SGHVS and FNYEAQ. This CDR3 has 17 residues. V trimming: 6 bases; J trimming: 3 bases; junction bases outside the gene matches: 12. Here the CDR3 DNA reads TGTGCCAGCAGAACATCTCCGGGACTAGCGGCTAAAGAGACCCAGTACTTC. Translated, it gives CASRTSPGLAAKETQYF.

This clone appeared a few times. The chain uses TRBV7-8 and TRBJ2-5; 8 bases line up with TRBD2. J lost 1 base, V lost 5 bases, and 9 bases had no gene match. The germline CDR1 and CDR2 sequences are SGHVS and FQNEAQ. This CDR3 is built from 16 residues. The CDR3 protein is CASSTPVTSGQETQYF. For the CDR3, the DNA is TGTGCCAGCAGCACTCCAGTTACTAGCGGCCAAGAGACCCAGTACTTC.

This clone was detected a few times. The rearrangement links TRBV7-8 to TRBJ1-5, with D hard to call. Germline V CDR1 and CDR2: SGHVS, FQNEAQ. The CDR3 consists of 12 residues. The V end was cut by 3 bases, the J end by 6 bases, with 6 bases between. This CDR3 reads CASSFSGQPQHF. CDR3 coding DNA: TGTGCCAGCAGCTTTTCGGGTCAGCCCCAGCATTTT.

Regarding this clone: Other DNA sequences in this specimen translate into the identical CDR3. The CDR3 spells CAISERETQYF. The CDR3, as DNA: TGTGCCATCAGTGAGAGAGAGACCCAGTACTTC. The chain combines TRBV10-3 with TRBJ2-5; D unclear. Trimming pared 2 bases from V and 4 bases from J, leaving 2 bases between. Per germline, CDR1 ENHRY and CDR2 SYGVKD. This CDR3 contains 11 residues.

The chain recombines TRBV7-8 with TRBJ2-6; 9 nucleotides match TRBD1. This CDR3 is 20 amino acids long. Germline CDR1 is SGHVS and CDR2 is FQNEAQ. The J segment lost 0 bases and the V segment lost 5 bases, leaving 14 bases of the junction unmatched. CDR3: CASSPPKKGTGLSGANVLTF. The CDR3 bases are TGTGCCAGCAGCCCACCCAAGAAAGGGACAGGGCTCTCTGGGGCCAACGTCCTGACTTTC.

The chain uses TRBV19 and TRBJ2-4; no clear D gene. V was clipped by 8 bases and J by 3 bases, with 8 bases between them. Germline CDR1 reads LNHDA; CDR2 reads SQIVND (reference sequence). The CDR3 is 12 residues long. CDR3: CASGVDKNIQYF. DNA for the CDR3: TGTGCCAGTGGGGTGGACAAAAACATTCAGTACTTC.

The chain recombines TRBV2 with TRBJ2-7; D possibly uses TRBD1 or TRBD2 (5 bases each). Trimming took 4 bases from V and 6 from J, leaving 16 bases between them. Germline CDR1 reads SNHLY; CDR2 reads FYNNEI. The CDR3 has 14 amino acids. The CDR3: CASSGDGVSAEQYF. CDR3 in DNA: TGTGCCAGCAGTGGGGACGGTGTTTCTGCCGAGCAGTACTTC.

This clone was recorded once. The chain carries TRBV7-9 and TRBJ2-5, with 11 bases identical to TRBD1. The germline V gene encodes CDR1 SEHNR and CDR2 FQNEAQ (reference sequence). J gave up 3 bases and V 1 base, and 1 base lay outside the gene matches. The CDR3 length is 15 residues. CDR3 coding DNA: TGTGCCAGCAGCTTAGGGGACAGGGGGGAAGAGACCCAGTACTTC. Its protein product is CASSLGDRGEETQYF.

The chain has TRBV14 and TRBJ2-7, with 8 nucleotides matching TRBD2. The CDR3 has 13 amino acids. V gave up 0 bases and J gave up 6 bases; unmatched junction bases: 1. Per germline, CDR1 SGHDN and CDR2 FVKESK. CDR3 region: CASSQDLAGEQYF. DNA of the CDR3: TGTGCCAGCAGCCAAGATCTAGCGGGCGAGCAGTACTTC.

The J gene is TRBJ2-5, the V gene TRBV10-3; D call uncertain. Trimming removed 3 bases from V and 5 bases from J, with 7 bases in between. This CDR3 has 12 residues. Germline V CDR1 and CDR2: ENHRY, SYGVKD. CDR3 sequence: CAISERIETQYF. The CDR3, as DNA: TGTGCCATCAGTGAACGTATCGAGACCCAGTACTTC.

The chain links TRBV29-1 to TRBJ2-1; D unclear. The CDR3 extends over 11 amino acids. Germline loops: CDR1 SQVTM, CDR2 ANQGSEA. V was clipped by 2 bases and J by 4 bases, with 3 bases between them. DNA for the CDR3: TGCAGCGTTGAACAGTACAATGAGCAGTTCTTC. It specifies CSVEQYNEQFF.